What follows are 17 T cell receptor beta chains derived from one specimen sequenced in a study of shared clonotypes between healthy human individuals. Some clones are missing from TCRdb's copy, which holds only in-frame ones; the method was immunoSEQ multiplex PCR. The repertoire has some 2,100,000 clones, more than 90% of them found once; the top ten carry less than 0.15%. Sequencing used naive CD4+ T cells sorted from blood. The subset is: CD45RA+ positively selected. These receptors originate from a man aged 18 to 30 in good health.

This chain uses TRBV27 with TRBJ1-6; unclear D gene. CDR3 length: 15 amino acids. The germline V gene encodes CDR1 MNHEY and CDR2 SMNVEV (reference sequence). V dropped 2 bases and J dropped 7 bases, with 12 bases sitting between them. The DNA of the CDR3 is TGTGCCAGCAGTTTAGGAAAGGGCGGCAATTCACCCCTCCACTTT. Translated, it gives CASSLGKGGNSPLHF.

V gene TRBV5-5 combines with J gene TRBJ1-1; D unclear. V dropped 2 bases and J dropped 10 bases, with 21 bases sitting between them. CDR3 length equals 15 residues. The germline V gene encodes CDR1 SGHKS and CDR2 YYEKEE (reference sequence). For the CDR3, the DNA is TGTGCCAGCAGCTTCTCAGGCACAGCTCCCCAAGGAGCTTTCTTT. It yields the protein CASSFSGTAPQGAFF.

The CDR3 bases are TGTGCCAGCAGCTTAGCAGGGGATAGCTCACCCCTCCACTTT. As protein: CASSLAGDSSPLHF. This chain joins TRBV11-3 and TRBJ1-6; maybe TRBD1 (6 bases). Germline V gene lookup returns CDR1 SGHNT and CDR2 YENEEA. CDR3 length: 14 residues. Trimming took off 1 base at V and 10 bases at J, with 11 bases between the two ends.

The chain is built from TRBV6-5 and TRBJ2-7; TRBD1 might be the D (6 bases). The CDR3 consists of 14 residues. Germline V gene sequence: CDR1 MNHEY, CDR2 SVGAGI. The germline V and J ends were trimmed by 7 bases and 2 bases, with 15 bases remaining between them. CDR3 protein: CASKRGQLAYEQYF. The DNA of the CDR3 is TGTGCCAGCAAAAGAGGACAGTTAGCCTACGAGCAGTACTTC.

On this clone itself: Within the sample, other DNA sequences also encode this same CDR3. The chain recombines TRBV14 with TRBJ2-7; 11 bases fit TRBD2. There are 15 residues in the CDR3. Trimming cost V 6 bases and J 2 bases; bases outside gene matches: 6. Germline V gene sequence: CDR1 SGHDN, CDR2 FVKESK. The CDR3 loop reads CASSPLAGGPYEQYF. In DNA, the CDR3 is TGTGCCAGCAGTCCTTTAGCGGGAGGGCCCTACGAGCAGTACTTC.

V and J are TRBV9 and TRBJ2-7; no firm D call. Trimming pared 5 bases from V and 2 bases from J, leaving 17 bases between. There are 15 residues in the CDR3. CDR1 and CDR2 (germline): SGDLS, YYNGEE. CDR3: CASSPSLGPTYEQYF. In DNA, the CDR3 is TGTGCCAGCAGTCCAAGTTTAGGACCCACCTACGAGCAGTACTTC.

The rearrangement uses TRBV5-1 and TRBJ2-3; no firm D call. From germline, CDR1 is SGHRS and CDR2 YFSETQ. V was shortened by 6 bases and J by 1 base, with 9 bases between the two germline ends. The CDR3 loop spans 13 amino acids. The CDR3 is CASTHPGTDTQYF. CDR3 in DNA: TGCGCCAGCACCCACCCTGGCACAGATACGCAGTATTTT. Variable domain in full (rest from reference TRBV5-1 and TRBJ2-3): KAGVTQTPRYLIKTRGQQVTLSCSPISGHRSVSWYQQTPGQGLQFLFEYFSETQRNKGNFPGRFSGRQFSNSRSEMNVSTLELGDSALYLCASTHPGTDTQYFGPGTRLTVL.

This chain connects TRBV30 to TRBJ2-7, with TRBD2 matching over 8 bases. The junction had 8 bases not matched to a gene; V was cut back by 2 bases and J by 2 bases. The CDR3 runs to 15 residues. The germline V gene encodes CDR1 GTSNPN and CDR2 SVGIG (reference sequence). CDR3: CAWSRGTSGTYEQYF. CDR3 nucleotide sequence: TGTGCCTGGAGTCGTGGGACTAGTGGTACCTACGAGCAGTACTTC.

CDR3 sequence: CASRSGYTDTQYF. The CDR3 DNA reads as TGCGCCAGCCGTAGCGGGTACACAGATACGCAGTATTTT. This chain joins TRBV5-1 and TRBJ2-3; 7 nucleotides agree with TRBD2. The junction had 4 bases not matched to a gene; V was cut back by 7 bases and J by 2 bases. Germline CDR1 and CDR2: SGHRS and YFSETQ. There are 13 residues in the CDR3.

This sequence joins TRBV28 and TRBJ2-7; 10 bases map to TRBD1. CDR3 length: 14 residues. V gave up 5 bases and J gave up 4 bases; unmatched junction bases: 5. Looked up from germline, CDR1 is MDHEN and CDR2 is SYDVKM. CDR3 nucleotides: TGTGCCAGCAGTCCCTCGGGACAGGGGTACGAGCAGTACTTC. Protein: CASSPSGQGYEQYF.

The rearrangement uses TRBV20-1 and TRBJ1-1, with a tentative D call TRBD1 (5 bases). Per the germline V gene, CDR1 is DFQATT and CDR2 is SNEGSKA (reference sequence). Trimming left V 3 bases short and J 7 bases short, with 9 bases between. CDR3 length: 11 amino acids. In DNA, the CDR3 is TGCAGTGCTAGGCACGGGGGTGAAGCTTTCTTT. As protein: CSARHGGEAFF.

As concerns this clone: At one of its ends the junction is not consistent with the germline gene, which may arise from a read error. The CDR3 DNA reads TGTGCTAGCAGCCCTACACGGACAGGGGGCCGCATCACAGATACGCAGTATTTT. It translates to CASSPTRTGGRITDTQYF. The chain combines TRBV7-7 with TRBJ2-3; 11 nucleotides align to TRBD1. The V gene's germline CDR1 is SSHAT and CDR2 FNYEAQ (reference sequence). This CDR3 region has 18 residues.

About this clone itself: A much larger clonotype is one base distant, so this may be a read error. Other DNA sequences within the sample encode an identical CDR3. The rearrangement uses TRBV6-5 and TRBJ2-7; 10 nucleotides align to TRBD2. Trimming cost V 6 bases and J 1 base; bases outside gene matches: 3. Germline lookup yields CDR1 MNHEY and CDR2 SVGAGI. This CDR3 region has 14 residues. CDR3 bases: TGTGCCAGCAGCCCTAGCGGGGGATCCTACGAGCAGTACTTC. Amino acid sequence: CASSPSGGSYEQYF.

V gene TRBV2 combines with J gene TRBJ2-3, with D perhaps matching TRBD2 (6 bases). Germline V lookup: CDR1 SNHLY, CDR2 FYNNEI. Trimming cost V 3 bases and J 1 base, with 11 bases left between them. The length of the CDR3 is 15 residues. The CDR3 region has the DNA TGTGCCAGCAGTGAGCTTGCGGGGCGCACAGATACGCAGTATTTT. Its translation: CASSELAGRTDTQYF.

The rearrangement links TRBV30 to TRBJ1-3; D uncertain. V lost 1 base to trimming and J lost 0 bases, with 4 bases between them. The germline V gene has CDR1 GTSNPN and CDR2 SVGIG (reference sequence). The CDR3 has 13 residues. CDR3 in DNA: TGTGCCTGGAGTGACTTCTCTGGAAACACCATATATTTT. This gives the protein CAWSDFSGNTIYF.

The rearrangement joins TRBV27 to TRBJ2-7; D uncertain. Germline CDR1 and CDR2: MNHEY and SMNVEV (reference sequence). V was cut by 5 bases and J by 4 bases, with 9 bases left in between. This CDR3 has 12 residues. The CDR3 here is CASSEGGYEQYF. Here the CDR3 DNA reads TGTGCCAGCAGTGAAGGCGGATACGAGCAGTACTTC.

As to this clone: The same CDR3 is also encoded by other DNA sequences in this sample. The chain recombines TRBV19 with TRBJ1-2, with D perhaps matching TRBD1 (6 bases). Germline CDR1 is LNHDA and CDR2 is SQIVND (reference sequence). The CDR3 runs to 13 residues. V dropped 6 bases and J dropped 2 bases, with 10 bases sitting between them. The CDR3 region has the DNA TGTGCCAGTAGCCGCGGACAGAACTATGGCTACACCTTC. Amino acid sequence: CASSRGQNYGYTF.